This section outlines one TCR beta chain sequence together with its context. Its cognate antigen is unknown. This entry comes from a study of CD8 T cells in ankylosing spondylitis. Broader study findings: Within ankylosing spondylitis blood, a TCR beta motif made up of under 10 highly homologous variants appeared to be characteristic.

The TCR beta libraries were generated through quantitative 5'-RACE incorporating molecular barcodes. One entry per CDR3 protein, called by TCRdb with MiXCR from the 5' RACE reads. The table lists roughly 38,000 distinct CDR3 sequences, 16% of them singletons. This CDR3 spans 16 amino acids. With 6 bases clipped from V and 0 bases from J, the junction kept 4 bases outside the gene matches. Germline CDR1 is LGHDT and CDR2 is YNNKEL (reference sequence). The J gene is TRBJ2-1, the V gene TRBV3-1, with 11 positions matching TRBD2. Sequencing used blood. The source of this sequence is a male donor with ankylosing spondylitis or in good health (not recorded which). The CDR3 bases are TGTGCCAGCAGGGGGACTAGCGGCAGCTCCTACAATGAGCAGTTCTTC. The encoded protein is CASRGTSGSSYNEQFF.